Below are 2 T cell receptor beta chains sequenced from a single sample in a study of blood T cell repertoires in COVID-19. Repertoires were generated with immunoSEQ multiplex PCR, while TCRdb's copy carries only in-frame clones and drops some. Among 240,000 or so clones, 86% were seen once, and the ten largest hold around 5.9%. Input material: peripheral blood. The receptors shown here come from a man between 60 and 75 years old with acute or convalescent COVID-19.

This clone was seen a handful of times. This chain connects TRBV7-8 to TRBJ1-2; D might be TRBD1 (6 bases). Germline CDR1 and CDR2: SGHVS and FQNEAQ. Trimming removed 3 bases at V and 10 bases at J, with 18 bases between. The CDR3 has 14 amino acids. Written as DNA, the CDR3 is TGTGCCAGCAGCTTCGACAGGCTGGAGGCTGACTACACCTTC. It specifies CASSFDRLEADYTF.

The chain carries TRBV5-1 and TRBJ2-7, with D possibly matching TRBD2 (7 bases). V was trimmed by 3 bases and J by 4 bases, leaving 17 bases between them. This CDR3 is built from 15 residues. Germline V CDR1 and CDR2: SGHRS, YFSETQ. DNA for the CDR3: TGCGCCAGCAGCTGGGGTCGCGGGGGCAGTTACGAGCAGTACTTC. Encoded protein: CASSWGRGGSYEQYF.